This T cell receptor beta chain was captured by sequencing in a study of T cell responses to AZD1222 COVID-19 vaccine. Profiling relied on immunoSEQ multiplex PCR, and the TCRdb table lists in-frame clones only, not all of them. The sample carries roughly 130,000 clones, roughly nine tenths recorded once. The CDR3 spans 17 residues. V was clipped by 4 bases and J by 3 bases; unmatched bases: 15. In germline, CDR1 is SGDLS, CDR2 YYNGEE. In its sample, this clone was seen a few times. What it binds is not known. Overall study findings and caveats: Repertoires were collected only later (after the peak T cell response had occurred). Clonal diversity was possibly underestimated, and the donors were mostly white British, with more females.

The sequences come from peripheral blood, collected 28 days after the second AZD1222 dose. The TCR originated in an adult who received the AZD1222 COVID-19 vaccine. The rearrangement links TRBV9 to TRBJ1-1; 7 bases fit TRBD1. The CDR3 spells CASSPRGGGKGDTEAFF. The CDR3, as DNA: TGTGCCAGCAGCCCTAGAGGGGGCGGAAAGGGGGACACTGAAGCTTTCTTT.